This T cell receptor (beta chain) was retrieved from a study of CD8+CD57+ T cells in acquired aplastic anemia. Study-level findings and limits: The same twenty-nine CD8+ CDR3 sequences occurred in patients and in controls.

For sequencing, patients were chosen who had shown expansion of CD8+CD57+ cells by flow cytometry. CDR3 and TCR beta VDJ profiling relied on genomic DNA as the template. MiXCR, applied by TCRdb to the reads, yields one record per CDR3 protein. This table holds fewer than 250,000 distinct CDR3 sequences, around 43% found once. Trimming stripped 6 bases from V and 4 bases from J, with 12 bases between. CDR1 is SQVTM and CDR2 is ANQGSEA in the germline V gene. The CDR3 consists of 12 residues. With regard to this clonotype: No antigen is known for it.

Source material: sorted CD4+, CD8+, or CD8+CD57+ T cells (not recorded which) from PBMCs. The chain combines TRBV29-1 with TRBJ1-2; D is perhaps TRBD1 (6 bases). The source of this sequence is a human donor with aplastic anemia. CDR3 coding DNA: TGCAGCGTCGAGCACAGGGCCTATGGCTACACCTTC. It is translated as CSVEHRAYGYTF.